This is a list of T cell receptor beta chains from one sample in a study of CD8+ T cells in alopecia areata. This table comes from immunoSEQ multiplex PCR, and its TCRdb copy is limited to in-frame clones, with some not included. Here the sample spans fewer than 150,000 clones, roughly 60% being singletons. Sequenced material: CD8+ T cells sorted from blood, taken at week 4, from a patient treated with tofacitinib. These receptors originate from a human donor with alopecia areata. Both conserved end residues are part of each CDR3. The order of the fields is clone size, D gene, J gene, V gene, CDR3 protein, CDR3 DNA. The D gene is left open where the match is weak. Clone sizes are given selectively: once, few, many, or a class where the clone is expanded.

. . TRBJ2-2 TRBV4-1 CASSQEGTNTGELFF TGTGCCAGCAGCCAAGAGGGCACGAACACCGGGGAGCTGTTTTTT
. . TRBJ1-2 TRBV30 CAWVISGAGYGYTF TGTGCCTGGGTCATTTCGGGAGCGGGGTATGGCTACACCTTC
. . TRBJ2-3 TRBV4-3 CASSQVKGEGTDTQYF TGCGCCAGCAGCCAAGTGAAGGGTGAGGGAACAGATACGCAGTATTTT
once . TRBJ2-2 TRBV7-9 CASSLAALNTGELFF TGTGCCAGCAGCTTAGCCGCCTTGAACACCGGGGAGCTGTTTTTT
many . TRBJ2-6 TRBV5-1 CASSAWTSGSGANVLTF TGCGCCAGCTCCGCGTGGACATCGGGTTCTGGGGCCAACGTCCTGACTTTC
. . TRBJ2-1 TRBV29-1 CSVEDRLDPYNEQFF TGCAGCGTTGAAGATCGGCTAGACCCCTACAATGAGCAGTTCTTC
. TRBD2 TRBJ2-5 TRBV11-2 CASSLGGGASQYF TGTGCCAGCAGTCTGGGCGGGGGGGCATCCCAGTACTTC
. . TRBJ2-5 TRBV5-5 CASSFRRGETQYF TGTGCCAGCAGCTTTCGTCGGGGAGAGACCCAGTACTTC
few . TRBJ2-5 TRBV29-1 CSVVVGLAQYF TGCAGCGTTGTGGTGGGCTTGGCCCAGTACTTC
. . TRBJ2-6 TRBV7-9 CASSPREMGANVLTF TGTGCCAGCAGCCCCCGGGAGATGGGGGCCAACGTCCTGACTTTC
. . TRBJ1-1 TRBV29-1 CSVETPVGTEAFF TGCAGCGTTGAAACTCCGGTGGGGACTGAAGCTTTCTTT
. . TRBJ2-1 TRBV30 CAWSGGGYNEQFF TGTGCCTGGAGCGGAGGGGGTTACAATGAGCAGTTCTTC
. TRBD1 TRBJ2-5 TRBV15 CATSRAPGQTQETQYF TGTGCCACCAGCAGAGCACCGGGACAGACCCAAGAGACCCAGTACTTC
few . TRBJ1-1 TRBV5-1 CASSPHERMNTEAFF TGCGCCAGCAGCCCCCACGAGCGGATGAACACTGAAGCTTTCTTT
. . TRBJ2-2 TRBV11-2 CASSATLTKTITGELFF TGTGCCAGCAGCGCAACTTTAACGAAGACCATCACCGGGGAGCTGTTTTTT
. . TRBJ2-7 TRBV7-9 CASSPKGREAYEQYF TGTGCCAGCAGCCCCAAGGGCAGGGAAGCCTACGAGCAGTACTTC
. . TRBJ2-7 TRBV27 CASSSTPGHYEQYF TGTGCCAGCAGTTCAACCCCGGGGCACTACGAGCAGTACTTC
. . TRBJ2-3 TRBV13 CASSPSRDMDTQYF TGTGCCAGCAGCCCCTCCAGGGACATGGATACGCAGTATTTT
few . TRBJ1-1 TRBV14 CASSHGGGTEAFF TGTGCCAGCAGCCACGGAGGAGGCACTGAAGCTTTCTTT
. . TRBJ2-5 TRBV13 CASSSEGETQYF TGTGCCAGCAGCTCCGAAGGGGAGACCCAGTACTTC
few . TRBJ2-4 TRBV28 CASLEEVKNIQYF TGTGCCAGCCTAGAGGAAGTCAAAAACATTCAGTACTTC
few TRBD1 TRBJ1-1 TRBV15 CATSSRTGDTEAFF TGTGCCACCAGCAGTAGGACAGGGGACACTGAAGCTTTCTTT
. . TRBJ2-4 TRBV13 CASSLGGLAKNIQYF TGTGCCAGCAGCTTAGGCGGGCTAGCCAAAAACATTCAGTACTTC
. TRBD1 TRBJ1-5 TRBV2 CASQGEGSQPQHF TGTGCCAGCCAGGGGGAAGGGAGTCAGCCCCAGCATTTT
few . TRBJ2-5 TRBV29-1 CSVENGPVHF TGCAGCGTCGAAAACGGGCCAGTACACTTC
. . TRBJ2-2 TRBV29-1 CSAHEGAGELFF TGCAGCGCCCATGAGGGGGCCGGGGAGCTGTTTTTT
. TRBD2 TRBJ2-5 TRBV7-9 CASSSGADLAGGKTQYF TGTGCCAGCAGCTCCGGCGCGGACCTAGCGGGGGGGAAGACCCAGTACTTC
. . TRBJ1-4 TRBV27 CASSSTLGDEKLFF TGTGCCAGCAGTTCTACCCTGGGGGATGAAAAACTGTTTTTT
. TRBD1 TRBJ2-7 TRBV27 CASSSGQGIYEQYF TGTGCCAGCAGTTCGGGACAGGGGATTTACGAGCAGTACTTC
. TRBD1 TRBJ2-7 TRBV9 CASSAGQGFATYEQYF TGTGCCAGCAGCGCGGGACAGGGTTTCGCAACCTACGAGCAGTACTTC
. TRBD1 TRBJ2-4 TRBV9 CASSVGAGGKNIQYF TGTGCCAGCAGCGTAGGGGCAGGGGGTAAAAACATTCAGTACTTC
. TRBD2 TRBJ2-3 TRBV30 CAWSYLAGGPDTQYF TGTGCCTGGAGTTACTTAGCGGGGGGGCCCGATACGCAGTATTTT
. . TRBJ1-5 TRBV5-6 CASSLRATNQPQHF TGTGCCAGCAGCTTACGGGCTACAAATCAGCCCCAGCATTTT
. . TRBJ1-4 TRBV7-9 CASSLTATDEKLFF TGTGCCAGCAGCTTAACAGCCACGGATGAAAAACTGTTTTTT
few . TRBJ1-1 TRBV6-1 CASTRGGYTEAFF TGTGCCAGCACGAGGGGCGGATACACTGAAGCTTTCTTT
. TRBD1 TRBJ2-3 TRBV9 CASSTTGGVTDTQYF TGTGCCAGCAGTACTACAGGGGGCGTCACAGATACGCAGTATTTT
once TRBD1 TRBJ1-2 TRBV30 CAWSGRTGNGYTF TGTGCCTGGAGTGGGCGGACAGGGAATGGCTACACCTTC
. . TRBJ1-6 TRBV6-5 CASSVGPSALHF TGTGCCAGCAGTGTTGGGCCCTCGGCCCTCCACTTT
. . TRBJ1-1 TRBV4-1 CASSQDRNTEAFF TGCGCCAGCAGCCAAGATAGGAACACTGAAGCTTTCTTT
few TRBD1 TRBJ1-5 TRBV2 CASSGGDSIQHF TGTGCCAGCAGTGGGGGGGACAGCATCCAGCATTTT
. . TRBJ2-1 TRBV15 CATSRRRGNEQFF TGTGCCACCAGCAGAAGGAGGGGTAATGAGCAGTTCTTC
. . TRBJ2-7 TRBV4-1 CASSLFGGAYEQYF TGCGCCAGCAGCCTCTTTGGAGGGGCCTACGAGCAGTACTTC
. . TRBJ2-1 TRBV9 CASSVGPGVLDEQFF TGTGCCAGCAGCGTAGGTCCAGGGGTATTGGATGAGCAGTTCTTC
. TRBD1 TRBJ1-2 TRBV13 CASSLETGGNYGYTF TGTGCCAGCAGCTTAGAGACAGGGGGAAACTATGGCTACACCTTC
. . TRBJ1-1 TRBV29-1 CSVLDKGNTEAFF TGCAGCGTACTTGACAAAGGGAACACTGAAGCTTTCTTT
. . TRBJ1-1 TRBV7-3 CASSFSVGEAFF TGTGCCAGCAGCTTCTCTGTCGGTGAAGCTTTCTTT
. TRBD1 TRBJ1-2 TRBV7-9 CASSLGTGSYYGYTF TGTGCCAGCAGCTTGGGGACAGGATCCTACTATGGCTACACCTTC
once . TRBJ1-2 TRBV30 CAGEGYTF TGTGCCGGGGAGGGCTACACCTTC
. TRBD1 TRBJ1-1 TRBV4-3 CASSQEGTGLSTEAFF TGCGCCAGCAGCCAAGAGGGGACAGGGTTGAGCACTGAAGCTTTCTTT